This TCR beta chain was captured in a study of Ad26.COV2.S vaccination and SARS-CoV-2 variants. Measured with immunoSEQ multiplex PCR; TCRdb has only the in-frame clones, and not every one. The sample carries 43,000 or so clones, 65% to 90% recorded once. Trimming left V 1 base short and J 5 bases short, with 9 bases between. This CDR3 comprises 13 residues. Germline V lookup: CDR1 SGHRS, CDR2 YFSETQ. Study-level points and caveats: CD8+ and CD4+ T cells specific for spike reportedly responded with substantial breadth after vaccination. Vaccine recipients had higher spike-specific TCR breadth than placebo recipients. Vaccinees and placebo recipients showed similar non-spike TCR breadth. Assessments of TCR breadth and depth may have underestimated the total T cell responses.

This clone was seen a few times. The antigen remains unidentified. Other nucleotide sequences in the sample specify the same CDR3. The rearrangement links TRBV5-1 to TRBJ1-1; D uncertain. The input for sequencing was peripheral blood, taken after recovery from COVID-19. The source of this sequence is a human donor who had recovered from COVID-19. CDR3 sequence (DNA): TGCGCCAGCAGCTTGAAGTTGGATACTGAAGCTTTCTTT. It translates to CASSLKLDTEAFF.